This TCR beta chain originates from a study of shared clonotypes between healthy human individuals. In the study overall: The composition of the donors was a couple of women and a few men aged 18 to 49. Whole-study findings and limits: Sharing across four donors was highest in naive CD4 (around 5%) and lowest in memory CD8 (roughly 0.4%).

A word on this clone: What it binds is unknown.

Germline CDR1 LNHDA, CDR2 SQIVND (reference sequence). The CDR3 runs 15 residues. With 5 bases removed from V and 2 bases from J, the gap between germline ends came to 16 bases. The authors ran the assay at deep level. Sequencing used immunoSEQ multiplex PCR; TCRdb keeps in-frame clones, though not all of them. The repertoire includes about 730,000 clones, around 77% of them detected once, and under 2% sits in the top ten. The sequence derives from a woman aged 25 to 39 in good health. Sequencing was done on a sample of memory CD4+ T cells sorted from blood. Subset in this sample: CD45RA-negative fraction. The gene calls are TRBV19 and TRBJ2-7; D unclear. CDR3 DNA sequence: TGTGCCAGTAGTCTCAAGGACGGCCTCCCCTACGAGCAGTACTTC. Protein sequence: CASSLKDGLPYEQYF. The variable domain in full, with the rest retrieved from reference TRBV19 and TRBJ2-7, is DGGITQSPKYLFRKEGQNVTLSCEQNLNHDAMYWYRQDPGQGLRLIYYSQIVNDFQKGDIAEGYSVSREKKESFPLTVTSAQKNPTAFYLCASSLKDGLPYEQYFGPGTRLTVT.